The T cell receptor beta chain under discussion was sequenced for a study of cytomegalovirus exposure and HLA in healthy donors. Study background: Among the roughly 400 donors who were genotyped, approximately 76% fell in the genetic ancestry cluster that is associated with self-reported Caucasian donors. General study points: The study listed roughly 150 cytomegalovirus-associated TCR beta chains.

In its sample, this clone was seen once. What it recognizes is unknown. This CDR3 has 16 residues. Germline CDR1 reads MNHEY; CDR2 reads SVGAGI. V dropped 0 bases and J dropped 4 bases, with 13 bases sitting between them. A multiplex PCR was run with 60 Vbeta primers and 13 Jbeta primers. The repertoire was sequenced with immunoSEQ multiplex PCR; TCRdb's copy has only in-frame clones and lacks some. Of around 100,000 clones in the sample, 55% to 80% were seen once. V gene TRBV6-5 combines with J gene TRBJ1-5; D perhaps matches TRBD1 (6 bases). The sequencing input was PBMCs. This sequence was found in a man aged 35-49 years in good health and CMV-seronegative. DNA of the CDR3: TGTGCCAGCAGTTACTCGGGACATCCATTTAATCAGCCCCAGCATTTT. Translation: CASSYSGHPFNQPQHF.